Below, 11 T cell receptor beta chains from the same sample are listed, as sequenced in a study of OX40 agonist ivuxolimab in advanced cancers. The protocol was immunoSEQ multiplex PCR, while the TCRdb copy is restricted to in-frame clones and leaves out a portion. The profile shows about 67,000 clones, around 83% of them singletons. The starting material was CD4+ or CD8+ T cells sorted from blood, obtained in a trial of the OX40 agonist ivuxolimab. The receptors shown here come from an adult with an advanced solid tumor such as melanoma, head and neck, liver or kidney cancer.

The chain joins TRBV23-1 to TRBJ1-3; 9 nucleotides line up with TRBD1. TRBV23-1 is recorded as an ORF, its role being uncertain. Trimming at V came to 0 bases and at J to 5 bases, leaving 8 bases not matched to a gene. The CDR3 is 17 residues long. CDR3 loop: CASSQSQGTGQRNTIYF. As DNA, the CDR3 is TGCGCCAGCAGTCAATCGCAAGGGACAGGGCAAAGAAACACCATATATTTT.

The chain recombines TRBV7-2 with TRBJ2-7, with D uncertain. Trimming cost V 1 base and J 1 base, with 5 bases left between them. Germline CDR1 and CDR2: SGHTA and FQGNSA. This CDR3 has 13 amino acids. CDR3 bases: TGTGCCAGCAGCTTAGTCCATTCCTACGAGCAGTACTTC. It codes for CASSLVHSYEQYF.

This chain joins TRBV10-3 and TRBJ1-6; 8 nucleotides match TRBD1. J was trimmed by 7 bases and V by 3 bases; bases with no gene match: 8. The CDR3 runs to 16 residues. Germline V gene data show CDR1 as ENHRY and CDR2 as SYGVKD. This CDR3 reads CAISDTGTGNNSPLHF. The CDR3 nucleotides read TGTGCCATCAGTGATACTGGGACAGGCAACAATTCACCCCTCCACTTT.

This clone was seen a handful of times. The rearrangement joins TRBV7-9 to TRBJ2-7; 14 bases match TRBD2. Germline trimming cut 7 bases from V and 3 bases from J; bases unmatched to any gene: 11. The CDR3 is made up of 17 amino acids. Germline CDR1 and CDR2: SEHNR and FQNEAQ (reference sequence). For the CDR3, the DNA is TGTGCCAGCACTCTCACGAAGGGGACTAGCGGGGGCTACGAGCAGTACTTC. It translates to CASTLTKGTSGGYEQYF.

CDR3 in amino acids: CASSQDRRGEQYF. CDR3 coding DNA: TGTGCCAGCAGCCAGGACCGGAGGGGCGAGCAGTACTTC. The rearrangement uses TRBV5-4 and TRBJ2-7; D may be TRBD2 (6 bases). Trimming cost V 4 bases and J 6 bases, with 14 bases left between them. Germline V lookup: CDR1 SGHNT, CDR2 YYREEE (reference sequence). This CDR3 has 13 amino acids.

This chain joins TRBV19 and TRBJ2-5; D not certain. V shed 7 bases and J shed 1 base, with 10 bases lying between them. This CDR3 has 13 amino acids. CDR1 LNHDA and CDR2 SQIVND come from the germline V gene (reference sequence). Written as DNA, the CDR3 is TGTGCCAGTAACCCAAGTGGCCAAGAGACCCAGTACTTC. Its translation: CASNPSGQETQYF. Filled out from reference TRBV19 and TRBJ2-5, the complete variable domain reads DGGITQSPKYLFRKEGQNVTLSCEQNLNHDAMYWYRQDPGQGLRLIYYSQIVNDFQKGDIAEGYSVSREKKESFPLTVTSAQKNPTAFYLCASNPSGQETQYFGPGTRLLVL.

For the CDR3, the DNA is TGTGCCAGCAGGGGGGGGGACGAGCAGTACTTC. This encodes CASRGGDEQYF. V gene TRBV2 combines with J gene TRBJ2-7; 7 bases are a match to TRBD2. Germline-derived CDR1 and CDR2 are SNHLY and FYNNEI. With 6 bases clipped from V and 5 bases from J, the junction kept 1 base outside the gene matches. CDR3 size: 11 residues.

V gene TRBV4-1 combines with J gene TRBJ1-4; D is undetermined. Germline CDR1 reads MGHRA; CDR2 reads YSYEKL. The germline V and J ends were trimmed by 4 bases and 0 bases, with 15 bases remaining between them. The length of the CDR3 is 17 residues. CDR3 protein: CASSREGFPATNEKLFF. CDR3 bases: TGCGCCAGCAGCCGGGAGGGATTCCCTGCAACTAATGAAAAACTGTTTTTT.

J is TRBJ1-2 and V is TRBV28, with D perhaps matching TRBD1 (5 bases). Germline values: CDR1 MDHEN, CDR2 SYDVKM. Trimming pared 3 bases from V and 5 bases from J, leaving 10 bases between. The CDR3 has 13 residues. CDR3: CASSFSRTYGYTF. CDR3 sequence (DNA): TGTGCCAGCAGTTTTTCCAGGACATATGGCTACACCTTC.

The chain recombines TRBV28 with TRBJ2-7; tentative D call: TRBD2 (6 bases). Trimming took off 10 bases at V and 7 bases at J, with 8 bases between the two ends. There are 9 residues in the CDR3. The germline V gene has CDR1 MDHEN and CDR2 SYDVKM. Here the CDR3 reads CATGREQYF. The CDR3 bases are TGTGCCACTGGGAGGGAGCAGTACTTC.

This sequence joins TRBV5-1 and TRBJ2-3, with TRBD2 identical over 9 bases. This CDR3 spans 18 amino acids. CDR1 SGHRS and CDR2 YFSETQ come from the germline V gene. The ends lost 0 bases at V and 5 bases at J; junction bases unmatched: 13. DNA for the CDR3: TGCGCCAGCAGCTTGGCCTCAGTGGCGGGAGGGTTTGAAGATACGCAGTATTTT. This sequence encodes CASSLASVAGGFEDTQYF.